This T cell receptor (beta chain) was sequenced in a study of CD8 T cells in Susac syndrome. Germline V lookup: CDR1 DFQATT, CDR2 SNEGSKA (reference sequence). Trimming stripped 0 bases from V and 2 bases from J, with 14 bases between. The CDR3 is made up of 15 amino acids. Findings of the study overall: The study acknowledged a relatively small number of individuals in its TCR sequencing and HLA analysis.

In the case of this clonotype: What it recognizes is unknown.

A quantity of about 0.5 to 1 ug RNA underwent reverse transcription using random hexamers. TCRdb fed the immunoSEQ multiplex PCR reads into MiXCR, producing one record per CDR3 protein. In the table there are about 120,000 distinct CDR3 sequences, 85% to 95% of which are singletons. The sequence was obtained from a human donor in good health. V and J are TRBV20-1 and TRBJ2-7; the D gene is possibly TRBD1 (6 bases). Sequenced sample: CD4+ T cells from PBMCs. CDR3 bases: TGCAGTGCTAGAGATCGGACAGTTGGACCCTACGAGCAGTACTTC. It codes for CSARDRTVGPYEQYF.